The 6 T cell receptor beta chains given below trace back to one sample, sequenced in a study of blood T cells in healthy people across ages (dated by TCRdb to the mid-2010s). Receptor amplification or capture employed 5' RACE. Data came from an Illumina HiSeq 2500. A second PCR of roughly 6 to 11 cycles was run with a J-beta primer mix and a sample-barcoded 5' primer. TCRdb reprocessing: public reads trimmed at Q25 with fastp, clones called with MiXCR, in-frame beta chains kept. One record per CDR3 amino acid sequence lists the most common genes and DNA. This sample lists about 1.8 million distinct CDR3 sequences; just under 50% were detected once. The ten biggest clones cover approximately 2% of the sample. The specimen sequenced was blood. The receptor source for this set is a woman in her thirties or forties in good health.

In DNA form, the CDR3 reads TGTGCCAGCAGCGCTCTGGCGGGGCAGCCCCAGCATTTT. As protein: CASSALAGQPQHF. The gene calls are TRBV7-2 and TRBJ1-5; D not certain. Germline V gene data show CDR1 as SGHTA and CDR2 as FQGNSA. This CDR3 is 13 amino acids long. Trimming pared 5 bases from V and 7 bases from J, leaving 12 bases between. The complete variable domain, with remaining parts taken from reference TRBV7-2 and TRBJ1-5, reads GAGVSQSPSNKVTEKGKDVELRCDPISGHTALYWYRQSLGQGLEFLIYFQGNSAPDKSGLPSDRFSAERTGGSVSTLTIQRTQQEDSAVYLCASSALAGQPQHFGDGTRLSIL.

This sequence joins TRBV29-1 and TRBJ2-5; TRBD1 matches at 9 bases. V shed 4 bases and J 5 bases; nucleotides not matched to a gene: 8. This CDR3 contains 14 residues. Germline CDR1 reads SQVTM; CDR2 reads ANQGSEA. In nucleotides, the CDR3 is TGCAGCGTTGTGATCGGGACAGGGTTGGAGACCCAGTACTTC. Protein: CSVVIGTGLETQYF. The full variable domain, completed using reference TRBV29-1 and TRBJ2-5, is SAVISQKPSRDICQRGTSLTIQCQVDSQVTMMFWYRQQPGQSLTLIATANQGSEATYESGFVIDKFPISRPNLTFSTLTVSNMSPEDSSIYLCSVVIGTGLETQYFGPGTRLLVL.

This clonotype occurred a few times. V is TRBV6-2 or TRBV6-3 and J is TRBJ2-7, with 8 bases lining up with TRBD1. V trimming: 7 bases; J trimming: 3 bases; junction bases outside the gene matches: 8. The length of the CDR3 is 14 residues. CDR1 and CDR2 (germline): MNHEY, SVGEGT. CDR3 DNA sequence: TGTGCCAGCATCGGACAGGGTTCTGTCTACGAGCAGTACTTC. Protein product: CASIGQGSVYEQYF.

Only one count was recorded for this clonotype. The V and J genes are TRBV6-2 or TRBV6-3 and TRBJ1-5, with no clear D. V was clipped by 0 bases and J by 3 bases, with 12 bases between them. The CDR3 runs to 16 residues. The germline gives CDR1 MNHEY, CDR2 SVGEGT. The DNA of the CDR3 is TGTGCCAGCAGTTACTCGAGGAAAGGGCACAATCAGCCCCAGCATTTT. It translates to CASSYSRKGHNQPQHF.

Comment on this clonotype: A read error is possible here, since a much larger clone lies one base away. The chain is built from TRBV7-2 and TRBJ2-1; no clear D gene. Germline V gene sequence: CDR1 SGHTA, CDR2 FQGNSA. The CDR3 extends over 12 amino acids. CDR3 sequence: CAGSSTYNEQFF. The CDR3 nucleotides are TGTGCCGGCAGCTCGACCTACAATGAGCAGTTCTTC.

The rearrangement uses TRBV2 and TRBJ2-7, with a tentative D call TRBD1 (6 bases). V lost 7 bases, J lost 6 bases, and 25 bases lay in between. CDR1 SNHLY and CDR2 FYNNEI come from the germline V gene. This CDR3 is built from 16 residues. CDR3 loop: CASKSGISGTFLEQYF. The CDR3 DNA sequence: TGTGCCAGCAAATCCGGAATCTCGGGGACATTTCTCGAGCAGTACTTC.